One and the same sample provided the 25 T cell receptor beta chains below, sequenced in a study of T-cell memory formation after mild COVID-19. TCRdb used MiXCR to reprocess the 5' RACE reads, holding one entry per CDR3 protein. The data hold about 350,000 distinct CDR3 sequences, with roughly an eighth observed a single time. Sequencing was performed on PBMCs or a T cell subset sorted from them (not recorded which). These receptors all stem from a man aged 18 to 35 who had mild COVID-19 (a few samples of this study predate the infection). Cell type and time point are not known.

This clonotype was seen more than once but under ten times. The chain joins TRBV7-2 to TRBJ2-7, with TRBD1 matching over 9 bases. Germline loops: CDR1 SGHTA, CDR2 FQGNSA. J gave up 4 bases and V 5 bases, and 6 bases lay outside the gene matches. The CDR3 loop spans 14 amino acids. CDR3 amino acids: CASSNRGPGYEQYF. In DNA, the CDR3 is TGTGCCAGCAGCAACAGGGGGCCGGGTTACGAGCAGTACTTC. Variable domain in full (rest from reference TRBV7-2 and TRBJ2-7): GAGVSQSPSNKVTEKGKDVELRCDPISGHTALYWYRQSLGQGLEFLIYFQGNSAPDKSGLPSDRFSAERTGGSVSTLTIQRTQQEDSAVYLCASSNRGPGYEQYFGPGTRLTVT.

This clonotype was counted many times. The V call is TRBV7-2, the J call TRBJ2-3, with TRBD1 matching 7 bases. The CDR3 has 14 residues. CDR1 is SGHTA and CDR2 is FQGNSA in the germline V gene. V lost 10 bases to trimming and J lost 4 bases; unmatched junction nucleotides: 11. CDR3 sequence (DNA): TGTGCCATATCCGGGACAGTACAGGCAGATACGCAGTATTTT. Amino acid sequence: CAISGTVQADTQYF.

This clonotype occurred a few times. The J gene is TRBJ2-2, the V gene TRBV4-3; D is perhaps TRBD1 (5 bases). CDR1 and CDR2 (germline): LGHNA, YSLEER. This CDR3 contains 14 residues. The V end was cut by 3 bases, the J end by 6 bases, with 11 bases between. The CDR3 spells CASSHADKAGELFF. The DNA for the CDR3 is TGCGCCAGCAGCCACGCGGACAAGGCCGGGGAGCTGTTTTTT.

The chain links TRBV10-3 to TRBJ2-3, with unresolved D. The CDR3 spans 13 residues. V lost 0 bases and J lost 5, with 6 bases in between. Germline V gives CDR1 ENHRY, CDR2 SYGVKD. CDR3 sequence (DNA): TGTGCCATCAGTGAGTCGATGGGAGATACGCAGTATTTT. Its protein product is CAISESMGDTQYF.

V and J are TRBV10-3 and TRBJ2-2; TRBD1 agrees at 8 bases. CDR3 length: 16 amino acids. Germline V gene lookup returns CDR1 ENHRY and CDR2 SYGVKD. The V and J ends lost 0 bases and 7 bases, in that order; junction bases with no gene match: 7. CDR3 residues: CAISESMAGGGGELFF. In nucleotides, the CDR3 is TGTGCCATCAGTGAGTCGATGGCAGGGGGCGGCGGGGAGCTGTTTTTT.

Only a few counts were recorded for this clonotype. The genes are TRBV9 and TRBJ2-3; D is uncertain. Germline lookup yields CDR1 SGDLS and CDR2 YYNGEE. This CDR3 spans 13 amino acids. V lost 3 bases and J lost 3, with 8 bases in between. CDR3 amino acids: CASSGRATDTQYF. CDR3 nucleotides: TGTGCCAGCAGCGGAAGGGCAACAGATACGCAGTATTTT.

In its sample, this clonotype was seen once. The rearrangement links TRBV19 to TRBJ1-4; 10 bases line up with TRBD1. Germline trimming cut 1 base from V and 7 bases from J; bases unmatched to any gene: 9. Germline V gene sequence: CDR1 LNHDA, CDR2 SQIVND (reference sequence). This CDR3 comprises 17 residues. The CDR3: CASSIASDRGLSEKLFF. CDR3 sequence (DNA): TGTGCCAGTAGTATAGCCTCCGACAGGGGGCTAAGTGAAAAACTGTTTTTT.

This rearrangement joins TRBV5-1 to TRBJ2-2; D is perhaps TRBD1 (5 bases). CDR1 and CDR2 from the germline V gene are SGHRS and YFSETQ. The CDR3 length is 15 residues. V dropped 1 base and J dropped 5 bases, with 12 bases sitting between them. The CDR3 sequence is CASSLRGGATGELFF. CDR3 nucleotides: TGCGCCAGCAGCTTGAGGGGCGGTGCGACCGGGGAGCTGTTTTTT.

The chain joins TRBV4-3 to TRBJ1-2; weak D call: TRBD1 (5 bases). Germline V gene lookup returns CDR1 LGHNA and CDR2 YSLEER. V dropped 3 bases and J dropped 2 bases, with 7 bases sitting between them. The CDR3 runs to 13 residues. Here the CDR3 DNA reads TGCGCCAGCAGCCACGACAGAAACTATGGCTACACCTTC. Its translation: CASSHDRNYGYTF.

The rearrangement joins TRBV29-1 to TRBJ2-1; TRBD2 agrees at 7 bases. With V trimmed by 4 bases and J by 6 bases, 6 bases remained unmatched. This CDR3 spans 13 amino acids. Germline CDR1 reads SQVTM; CDR2 reads ANQGSEA. The CDR3 protein is CSVGLADFNEQFF. DNA of the CDR3: TGCAGCGTTGGTCTAGCGGACTTCAATGAGCAGTTCTTC.

The chain is built from TRBV12-3 or TRBV12-4 and TRBJ1-2, with TRBD1 as a possible D gene (5 bases). This CDR3 has 13 amino acids. V lost 5 bases and J lost 5, with 12 bases in between. CDR3 bases: TGTGCCAGCAGTCTTTGGACATCATATGGCTACACCTTC. Translated: CASSLWTSYGYTF.

This clonotype turned up a few times. This chain joins TRBV5-4 and TRBJ1-2, with TRBD1 matching 9 bases. Germline-derived CDR1 and CDR2 are SGHNT and YYREEE (reference sequence). After removal of 3 bases from V and 7 bases from J, the junction contained 7 bases not matched to a gene. This CDR3 region has 14 residues. The DNA for the CDR3 is TGTGCCAGCAGCTCGGGACAGGGAGATAGTGGCTACACCTTC. Its translation: CASSSGQGDSGYTF.

In its sample, this clonotype was seen a few times. J is TRBJ2-6 and V is TRBV7-9, with 8 bases fitting TRBD1. Germline-derived CDR1 and CDR2 are SEHNR and FQNEAQ (reference sequence). J gave up 0 bases and V 11 bases, and 9 bases lay outside the gene matches. The CDR3 extends over 16 amino acids. The CDR3 loop is CASQGAGFSGANVLTF. CDR3 sequence (DNA): TGTGCCTCCCAGGGGGCAGGATTCTCTGGGGCCAACGTCCTGACTTTC.

A few counts support this clonotype. This chain uses TRBV12-3 or TRBV12-4 with TRBJ2-3; 9 bases line up with TRBD1. This CDR3 has 17 residues. Trimming removed 6 bases from V and 3 bases from J; junction bases left unmatched: 13. CDR3 bases: TGTGCCAGCAGCCGATTATACCGGGACAGGGATACAGATACGCAGTATTTT. Protein: CASSRLYRDRDTDTQYF.

Only a few counts were recorded for this clonotype. The CDR3 DNA follows: TGCAGTGCTAGATCTCCTCAGTCGGGGGGGGACTACGAGCAGTACGTC. This encodes CSARSPQSGGDYEQYV. V usage is TRBV20-1 and J usage is TRBJ2-7, with TRBD2 identical over 8 bases. This CDR3 comprises 16 residues. J lost 3 bases, V lost 2 bases, and 12 bases had no gene match. Germline lookup yields CDR1 DFQATT and CDR2 SNEGSKA (reference sequence).

The J gene is TRBJ1-3, the V gene TRBV9; D is uncertain. Trimming removed 0 bases at V and 1 base at J, with 11 bases between. CDR3 length: 16 amino acids. CDR1 SGDLS and CDR2 YYNGEE come from the germline V gene. This CDR3 reads CASSVAVGFSGNTIYF. DNA for the CDR3: TGTGCCAGCAGCGTAGCTGTGGGGTTTTCTGGAAACACCATATATTTT.

This rearrangement joins TRBV5-1 to TRBJ1-2; D perhaps matches TRBD1 (5 bases). The CDR3 runs to 14 residues. With 4 bases removed from V and 1 base from J, the gap between germline ends came to 11 bases. The germline V gene encodes CDR1 SGHRS and CDR2 YFSETQ. The DNA for the CDR3 is TGCGCCAGCAGCCTGGGACCTTTTAACTATGGCTACACCTTC. The encoded protein is CASSLGPFNYGYTF.

The V call is TRBV5-1, the J call TRBJ1-6; D unclear. V lost 0 bases to trimming and J lost 10 bases, with 14 bases between them. The germline gives CDR1 SGHRS, CDR2 YFSETQ. The CDR3 consists of 15 residues. CDR3 residues: CASSLGWSVQSPLHF. The CDR3, as DNA: TGCGCCAGCAGCTTGGGGTGGTCTGTCCAATCACCCCTCCACTTT.

Here the CDR3 DNA reads TGTGCCAGCAGTTTATCGGGGGGGGCAGCTTTCTTT. This codes for CASSLSGGAAFF. The chain carries TRBV27 and TRBJ1-1; D possibly corresponds to TRBD1 (6 bases). With 0 bases removed from V and 10 bases from J, the gap between germline ends came to 9 bases. Per germline, CDR1 MNHEY and CDR2 SMNVEV (reference sequence). The CDR3 is made up of 12 amino acids.

This chain joins TRBV5-1 and TRBJ2-1; 11 nucleotides align to TRBD2. V was pared by 4 bases and J by 7 bases, with 4 bases of the junction left unmatched. The CDR3 runs 14 residues. From germline, CDR1 is SGHRS and CDR2 YFSETQ. CDR3 sequence reads: CASSVAGGLNEQFF. The CDR3 bases are TGCGCCAGCAGCGTAGCGGGGGGGCTTAATGAGCAGTTCTTC.

This clonotype appeared many times. The chain recombines TRBV11-2 with TRBJ2-2, with D possibly matching TRBD1 (5 bases). The germline V gene has CDR1 SGHAT and CDR2 FQNNGV. The V and J ends lost 4 bases and 6 bases respectively, with 9 bases between them. The CDR3 runs 13 residues. This chain's CDR3 is CASSSLRAGELFF. Here the CDR3 DNA reads TGTGCCAGCAGCTCCCTCAGGGCCGGGGAGCTGTTTTTT.

CDR3 bases: TGTGCCAGCTCACCAGGGGCCGCATACAATGAGCAGTTCTTC. Its translation: CASSPGAAYNEQFF. The chain recombines TRBV18 with TRBJ2-1, with D maybe TRBD1 (5 bases). The V end was cut by 2 bases, the J end by 4 bases, with 9 bases between. CDR1 is KGHSH and CDR2 is LQKENI in the germline V gene. CDR3 length: 14 amino acids.

The chain carries TRBV27 and TRBJ2-3; D not certain. Per germline, CDR1 MNHEY and CDR2 SMNVEV (reference sequence). Deletions cut 9 bases from V and 5 bases from J, with 15 bases between. The CDR3 has 13 amino acids. The CDR3 DNA reads as TGTGCCAGTGGACCGCCTTTGGGAGATACGCAGTATTTT. Protein product: CASGPPLGDTQYF.

This clonotype occurred a few times. The chain uses TRBV10-1 and TRBJ2-4; maybe TRBD1 (7 bases). The CDR3 has 14 residues. V dropped 2 bases and J dropped 9 bases, with 14 bases sitting between them. Germline CDR1 WNHNN, CDR2 SYGVQD (reference sequence). The DNA of the CDR3 is TGCGCCAGCAGTGAGGCAGGGGGGACAGCCATTCAGTACTTC. Translating it yields CASSEAGGTAIQYF.

In its sample, this clonotype was seen a few times. The rearrangement joins TRBV20-1 to TRBJ2-7; D perhaps matches TRBD1 (5 bases). The germline V gene encodes CDR1 DFQATT and CDR2 SNEGSKA (reference sequence). The length of the CDR3 is 15 residues. V shed 5 bases and J shed 6 bases, with 23 bases lying between them. In nucleotides, the CDR3 is TGCAGTGCTCCCCATGTTGGGGCGGTGGCAGGCGAGCAGTACTTC. Its translation: CSAPHVGAVAGEQYF.